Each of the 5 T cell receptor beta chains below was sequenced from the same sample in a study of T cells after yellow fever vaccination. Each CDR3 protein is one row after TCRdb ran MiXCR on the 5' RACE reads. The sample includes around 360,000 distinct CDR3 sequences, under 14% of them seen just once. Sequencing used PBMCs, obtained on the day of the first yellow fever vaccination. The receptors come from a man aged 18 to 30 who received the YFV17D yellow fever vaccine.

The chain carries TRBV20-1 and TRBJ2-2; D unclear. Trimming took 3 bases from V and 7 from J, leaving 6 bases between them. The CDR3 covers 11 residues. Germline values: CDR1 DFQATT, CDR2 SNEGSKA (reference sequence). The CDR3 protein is CSASFGGELFF. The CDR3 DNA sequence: TGCAGTGCTAGTTTCGGCGGGGAGCTGTTTTTT.

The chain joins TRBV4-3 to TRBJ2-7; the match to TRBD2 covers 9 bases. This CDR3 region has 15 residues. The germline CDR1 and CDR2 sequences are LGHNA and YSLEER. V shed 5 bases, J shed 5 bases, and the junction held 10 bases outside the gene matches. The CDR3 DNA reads TGCGCCAGCAGCGCGGGAGGGAAAAAATCCGACGAGCAGTACTTC. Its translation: CASSAGGKKSDEQYF.

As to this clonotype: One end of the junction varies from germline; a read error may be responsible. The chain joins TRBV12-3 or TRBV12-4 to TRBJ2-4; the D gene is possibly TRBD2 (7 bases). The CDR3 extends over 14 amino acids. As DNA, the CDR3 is TGTGCCAGCAAAGGGGGGGGTGCCAAGAACATTCAGTACTTC. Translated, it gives CASKGGGAKNIQYF.

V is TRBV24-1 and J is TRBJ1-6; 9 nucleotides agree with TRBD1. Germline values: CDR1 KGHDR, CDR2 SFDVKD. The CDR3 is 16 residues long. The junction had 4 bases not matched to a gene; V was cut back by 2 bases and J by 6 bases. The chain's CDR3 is CATSDSGTGTNSPLHF. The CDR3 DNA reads TGTGCCACCAGTGATTCCGGGACAGGGACTAATTCACCCCTCCACTTT.

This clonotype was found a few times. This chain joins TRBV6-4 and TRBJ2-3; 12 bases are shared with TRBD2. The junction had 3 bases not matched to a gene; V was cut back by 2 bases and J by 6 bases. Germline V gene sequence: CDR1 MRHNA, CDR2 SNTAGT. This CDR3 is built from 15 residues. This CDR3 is CASSDGGTSGDTQYF. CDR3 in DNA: TGTGCCAGCAGTGACGGTGGGACTAGCGGGGATACGCAGTATTTT.